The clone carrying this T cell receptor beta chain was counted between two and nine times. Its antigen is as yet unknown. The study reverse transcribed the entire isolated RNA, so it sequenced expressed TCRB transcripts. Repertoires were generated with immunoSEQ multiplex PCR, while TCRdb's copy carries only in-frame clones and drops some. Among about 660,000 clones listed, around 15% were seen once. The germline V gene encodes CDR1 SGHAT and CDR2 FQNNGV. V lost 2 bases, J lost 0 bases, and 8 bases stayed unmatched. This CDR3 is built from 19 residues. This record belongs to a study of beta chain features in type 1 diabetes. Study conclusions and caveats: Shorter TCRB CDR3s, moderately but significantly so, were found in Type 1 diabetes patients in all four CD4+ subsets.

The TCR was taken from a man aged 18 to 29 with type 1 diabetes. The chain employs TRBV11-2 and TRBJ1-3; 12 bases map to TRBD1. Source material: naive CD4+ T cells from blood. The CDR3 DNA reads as TGTGCCAGCAGCTTAAGGGACAGGGGGCGAGAAAGCTCTGGAAACACCATATATTTT. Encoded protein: CASSLRDRGRESSGNTIYF.